These T cell receptor beta chains were read from a single sample in a study of blood T cell repertoires in COVID-19. The table came from immunoSEQ multiplex PCR; TCRdb's copy has only in-frame clones and leaves some out. The sample includes 300,000 or so clones, around 87% of them seen just once. The material sequenced was peripheral blood. Source of these receptors: a man aged 50-59 years with active or convalescent COVID-19. Each CDR3 is given with its conserved first and last residue.

CDR3 protein,J gene,V gene
CASSFGTEDFYGYTF,TRBJ1-2,TRBV7-9
CASRRTGAVQETQYF,TRBJ2-5,TRBV2
CATRREGDSYEQYF,TRBJ2-7,TRBV5-1
CASARDRVYEQYF,TRBJ2-7,TRBV12-3/TRBV12-4
CASSFTGNTGELFF,TRBJ2-2,TRBV28
CAGSRPRGGHNEQFF,TRBJ2-1,TRBV3-1/TRBV3-2
CSAPERGLDVLF,TRBJ1-2,TRBV29-1
CASSLNGRFEAFF,TRBJ1-1,TRBV7-9
CASSLTYQETQYF,TRBJ2-5,TRBV7-3
CASKPDSQNEKLFF,TRBJ1-4,TRBV2
CASRGTGGNTEAFF,TRBJ1-1,TRBV27
CASSQDRRLDGTQYF,TRBJ2-5,TRBV4-2
CASSIDRGLANEKLFF,TRBJ1-4,TRBV5-1
CASSRPGTGKGNTIYF,TRBJ1-3,TRBV18
CASGGTVGNIQYF,TRBJ2-4,TRBV6-5
CASSFGANTEAFF,TRBJ1-1,TRBV28
CASRARETQYF,TRBJ2-5,TRBV6-5
CASSSTGLRTNTGELFF,TRBJ2-2,TRBV3-1/TRBV3-2
CASSVEGRGYQPQHF,TRBJ1-5,TRBV2
CASSETSPDTKNIQYF,TRBJ2-4,TRBV3-1/TRBV3-2
CASSPRQGLTYEQFF,TRBJ2-1,TRBV9
CASSYRQLNTEAFF,TRBJ1-1,TRBV27
CASSPQGGETQYF,TRBJ2-5,TRBV19
CASSGDRGRSDYGYTF,TRBJ1-2,TRBV2
CASRDGGGWQPQHF,TRBJ1-5,TRBV28
CASSPRETRNEKLFF,TRBJ1-4,TRBV5-1
CASSFSAAIFSNQPQHF,TRBJ1-5,TRBV28
CASTLGANQPQHF,TRBJ1-5,TRBV28
CASSLLAANEKLFF,TRBJ1-4,TRBV5-6
CASNDRGRLTFFF,TRBJ1-2,TRBV6-6
CAGSHSPGVNEQFF,TRBJ2-1,TRBV3-1/TRBV3-2
CASVTGSYTEAFF,TRBJ1-1,TRBV28
CASRNSQVGNTIYF,TRBJ1-3,TRBV5-1
CASSRGTENTEAFF,TRBJ1-1,TRBV4-3
CASSPVTGGGRQPQHF,TRBJ1-5,TRBV18
CASSPDRDTEAFF,TRBJ1-1,TRBV2
CAWRQGPNTEAFF,TRBJ1-1,TRBV30
CASSIDHWGRRFF,TRBJ1-4,TRBV19
CASSFPATGGVNGYTF,TRBJ1-2,TRBV7-2
CASSILVLHRGRIRNTEAFF,TRBJ1-1,TRBV19
CASSLGGRQGAFEQYF,TRBJ2-7,TRBV7-8
CASRGQGSGGGEQYF,TRBJ2-7,TRBV28
CASRSDRSNQPQHF,TRBJ1-5,TRBV6-6
CASSVGGSSTEAFF,TRBJ1-1,TRBV9
CASSSQGAVGGYTF,TRBJ1-2,TRBV7-3
CASSHLQGHEQFF,TRBJ2-1,TRBV4-3
CASSTLDRAYEQYF,TRBJ2-7,TRBV18
CASSLGYRINSPLHF,TRBJ1-6,TRBV6-5
CASSYSGQGGNTIYF,TRBJ1-3,TRBV6-5
CASSLGTGLSLGYTF,TRBJ1-2,TRBV7-2
CASSPGTGMNYGYTF,TRBJ1-2,TRBV6-5
CASSALGAAYGYTF,TRBJ1-2,TRBV9
CASSRTGEQRSLGQPQHF,TRBJ1-5,TRBV6-2/TRBV6-3
CASSPGQGQLGYTF,TRBJ1-2,TRBV7-2
CASSLDTSTRGQYF,TRBJ2-7,TRBV5-4
CASSLAGAQETQYF,TRBJ2-5,TRBV7-2
CASSPQGGDEQFF,TRBJ2-1,TRBV19
CASSLPTGGQYEQYF,TRBJ2-7,TRBV28
CASSLDRGNEQFF,TRBJ2-1,TRBV5-1
CASSQGGRIEKLFF,TRBJ1-4,TRBV4-1